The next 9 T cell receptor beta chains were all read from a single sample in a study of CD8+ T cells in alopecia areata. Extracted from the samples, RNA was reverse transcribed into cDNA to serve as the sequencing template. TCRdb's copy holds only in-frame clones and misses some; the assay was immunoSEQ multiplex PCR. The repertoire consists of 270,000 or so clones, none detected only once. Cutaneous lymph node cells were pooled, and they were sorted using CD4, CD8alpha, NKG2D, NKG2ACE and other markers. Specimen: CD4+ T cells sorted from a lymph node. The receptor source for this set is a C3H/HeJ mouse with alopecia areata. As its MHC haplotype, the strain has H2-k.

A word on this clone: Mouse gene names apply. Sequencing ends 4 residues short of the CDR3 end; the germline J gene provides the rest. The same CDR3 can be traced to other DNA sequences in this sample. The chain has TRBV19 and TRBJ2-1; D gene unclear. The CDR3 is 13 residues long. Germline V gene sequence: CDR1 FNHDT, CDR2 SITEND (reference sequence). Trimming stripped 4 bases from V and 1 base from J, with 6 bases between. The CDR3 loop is CASSPQNYAEQFF. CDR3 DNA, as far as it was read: TGTGCCAGCAGTCCCCAAAACTATGCT.

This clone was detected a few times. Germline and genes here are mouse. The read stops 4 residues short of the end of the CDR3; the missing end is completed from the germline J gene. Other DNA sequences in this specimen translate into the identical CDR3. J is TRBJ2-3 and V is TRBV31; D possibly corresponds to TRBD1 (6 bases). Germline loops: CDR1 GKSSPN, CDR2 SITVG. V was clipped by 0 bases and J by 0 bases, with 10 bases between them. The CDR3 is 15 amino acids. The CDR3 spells CAWSLGQTSAETLYF. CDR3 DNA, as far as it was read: TGTGCCTGGAGTCTGGGACAAACTAGTGCAGAA.

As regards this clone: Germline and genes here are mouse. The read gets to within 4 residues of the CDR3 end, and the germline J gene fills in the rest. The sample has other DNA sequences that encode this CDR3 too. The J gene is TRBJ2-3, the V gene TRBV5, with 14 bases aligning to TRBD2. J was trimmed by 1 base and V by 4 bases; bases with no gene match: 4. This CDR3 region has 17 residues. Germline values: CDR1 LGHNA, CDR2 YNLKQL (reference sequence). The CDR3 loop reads CASSPGTGGARAETLYF. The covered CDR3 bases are TGTGCCAGCAGCCCCGGGACTGGGGGGGCGCGTGCAGAA.

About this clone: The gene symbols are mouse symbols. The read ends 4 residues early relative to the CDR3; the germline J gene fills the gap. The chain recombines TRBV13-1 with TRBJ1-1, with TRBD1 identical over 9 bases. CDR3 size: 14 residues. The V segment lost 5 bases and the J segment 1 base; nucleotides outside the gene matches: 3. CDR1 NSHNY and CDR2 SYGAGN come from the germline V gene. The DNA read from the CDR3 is TGTGCCAGCAGCCAGGACAGGGGAAACACA. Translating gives CASSQDRGNT. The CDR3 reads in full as CASSQDRGNTEVFF.

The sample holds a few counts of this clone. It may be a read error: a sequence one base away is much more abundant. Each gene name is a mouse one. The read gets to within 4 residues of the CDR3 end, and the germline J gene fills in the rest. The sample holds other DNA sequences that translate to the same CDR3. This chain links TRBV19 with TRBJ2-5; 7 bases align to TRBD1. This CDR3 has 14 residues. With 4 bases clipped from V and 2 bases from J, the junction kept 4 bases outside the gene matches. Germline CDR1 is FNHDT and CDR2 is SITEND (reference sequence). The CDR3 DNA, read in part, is TGTGCCAGCAGTCCCCGGGACAGCCAAGAC. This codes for CASSPRDSQD. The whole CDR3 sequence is CASSPRDSQDTQYF.

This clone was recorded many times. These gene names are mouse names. The CDR3 is CASSYRGTNTGQLYF. The sequenced part of the CDR3 DNA is TGTGCTAGCAGTTACAGGGGAACAAACACCGGG. This chain connects TRBV17 to TRBJ2-2, with 7 bases fitting TRBD1. The read ends 4 residues before the CDR3 terminus; that terminus is restored from the germline J gene. Germline loops: CDR1 MNHDT, CDR2 YYDKIL. V gave up 5 bases and J gave up 0 bases; unmatched junction bases: 3. The CDR3 is 15 amino acids.

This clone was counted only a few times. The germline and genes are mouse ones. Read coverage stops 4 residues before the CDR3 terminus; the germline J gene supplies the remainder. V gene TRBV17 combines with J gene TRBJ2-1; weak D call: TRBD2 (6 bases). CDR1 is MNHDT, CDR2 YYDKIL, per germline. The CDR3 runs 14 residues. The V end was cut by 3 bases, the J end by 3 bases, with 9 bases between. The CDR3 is CASSRGGSYAEQFF. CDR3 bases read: TGTGCTAGCAGTAGGGGGGGTTCCTATGCT.

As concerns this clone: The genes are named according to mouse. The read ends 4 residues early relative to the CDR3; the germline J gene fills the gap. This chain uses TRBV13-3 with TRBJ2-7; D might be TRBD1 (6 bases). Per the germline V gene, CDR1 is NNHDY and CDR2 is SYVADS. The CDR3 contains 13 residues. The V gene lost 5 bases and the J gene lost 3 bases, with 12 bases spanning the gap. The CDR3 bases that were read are TGTGCCAGCAGCACCGGACAGAACTAT. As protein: CASSTGQNY. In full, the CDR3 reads CASSTGQNYEQYF.

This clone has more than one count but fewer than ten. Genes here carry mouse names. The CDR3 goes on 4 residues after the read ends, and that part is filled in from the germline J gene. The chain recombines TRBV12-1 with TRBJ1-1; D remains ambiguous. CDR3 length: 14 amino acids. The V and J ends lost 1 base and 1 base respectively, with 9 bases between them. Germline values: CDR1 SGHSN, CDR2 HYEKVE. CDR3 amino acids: CASSLSAGNTEVFF. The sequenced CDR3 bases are TGTGCCAGCTCTCTAAGCGCAGGGAACACA.